The source of this TCR beta chain is a study of early T cells in non-severe SARS-CoV-2 infection. Study-level information: Sequencing used unsorted whole-blood bulk RNA, so chains lack pairing.

A single record per CDR3 protein comes from TCRdb applying MiXCR to the 5' RACE reads. The repertoire includes roughly 48,000 distinct CDR3 sequences, roughly 4.5% of them detected once, and roughly 6.4% sits in the top ten. This clonotype was detected many times. Germline V gene lookup returns CDR1 LNHDA and CDR2 SQIVND (reference sequence). This CDR3 has 14 residues. With 7 bases removed from V and 6 bases from J, the gap between germline ends came to 16 bases. V and J are TRBV19 and TRBJ1-5; the D is unclear. The sequence was collected from an adult who was a healthcare worker with PCR-confirmed SARS-CoV-2 infection or an uninfected control (not recorded which). The sequenced material came from whole blood. The CDR3 loop reads CASTPARLAQPQHF. Written as DNA, the CDR3 is TGTGCCAGTACCCCTGCGAGGCTAGCTCAGCCCCAGCATTTT.